Presented here are 17 T cell receptor beta chains from one specimen sequenced in a study of memory CD4+ T cells and cytomegalovirus serostatus. Single viable CD3+CD4+CD8-CD45RO+ cells were sorted as the memory CD4+ T cells. Data came from immunoSEQ multiplex PCR; TCRdb stores just in-frame clones and leaves some out. The sample lists around 40,000 clones, around 84% occurring once. Material: memory CD4+ T cells from blood. Receptors were obtained from an adult in good health and CMV-seronegative.

The gene calls are TRBV5-4 and TRBJ2-6, with TRBD1 identical over 7 bases. This CDR3 is 17 amino acids long. Germline V gives CDR1 SGHNT, CDR2 YYREEE (reference sequence). V trimming: 3 bases; J trimming: 1 base; junction bases outside the gene matches: 7. The CDR3 loop reads CASSSGQAASGANVLTF. The CDR3 nucleotides read TGTGCCAGCAGCTCTGGACAGGCCGCGTCTGGGGCCAACGTCCTGACTTTC.

The chain has TRBV19 and TRBJ1-5; D uncertain. The CDR3 contains 15 residues. The germline CDR1 and CDR2 sequences are LNHDA and SQIVND (reference sequence). Trimming took 3 bases from V and 3 from J, leaving 12 bases between them. Here the CDR3 DNA reads TGTGCCAGTAGTATTCGCGTGGGTCCCAATCAGCCCCAGCATTTT. Its protein is CASSIRVGPNQPQHF.

This clone showed up just a few times. The genes are TRBV29-1 and TRBJ1-1; 8 nucleotides align to TRBD1. Germline lookup yields CDR1 SQVTM and CDR2 ANQGSEA. V gave up 7 bases and J gave up 6 bases; unmatched junction bases: 7. The length of the CDR3 is 12 residues. In DNA form, the CDR3 reads TGCAGCGCAAGGACAGGGAAGTCTGAAGCTTTCTTT. Translated, it gives CSARTGKSEAFF.

The chain links TRBV7-3 to TRBJ1-2, with D possibly TRBD1 on 6 matching bases. This CDR3 comprises 13 residues. V lost 4 bases and J lost 7, with 13 bases in between. Germline V gene sequence: CDR1 SGHTA, CDR2 FQGTGA. The CDR3 loop is CASSSSQGAGYTF. DNA of the CDR3: TGTGCCAGCAGCTCATCACAGGGAGCTGGCTACACCTTC. Full variable domain (remainder filled in from reference TRBV7-3 and TRBJ1-2): GAGVSQTPSNKVTEKGKYVELRCDPISGHTALYWYRQSLGQGPEFLIYFQGTGAADDSGLPNDRFFAVRPEGSVSTLKIQRTERGDSAVYLCASSSSQGAGYTFGSGTRLTVV.

This chain connects TRBV2 to TRBJ2-3; 9 bases match TRBD2. This CDR3 has 14 residues. The V segment lost 7 bases and the J segment 14 bases; nucleotides outside the gene matches: 16. From germline, CDR1 is SNHLY and CDR2 FYNNEI. CDR3 residues: CASIDRTSAWKGYF. CDR3 coding DNA: TGTGCCAGCATCGATCGGACTAGCGCCTGGAAGGGGTATTTT.

V gene TRBV7-3 combines with J gene TRBJ1-1; TRBD1 aligns across 10 bases. Trimming took 4 bases from V and 0 from J; bases not matched to a gene: 8. Germline V CDR1 and CDR2: SGHTA, FQGTGA. This CDR3 has 17 amino acids. CDR3 region: CASSSQTGGPLNTEAFF. The DNA of the CDR3 is TGTGCCAGCAGCTCCCAGACAGGGGGCCCCCTGAACACTGAAGCTTTCTTT.

The genes are TRBV4-2 and TRBJ2-1; 7 bases are a match to TRBD1. Losses at the gene ends were 1 base for V and 7 bases for J; bases not matched to a gene: 7. This CDR3 comprises 15 residues. Looked up from germline, CDR1 is LGHNA and CDR2 is YNFKEQ. CDR3 DNA sequence: TGTGCCAGCAGCCAAGCACAGGGGAATGTGAATGAGCAGTTCTTC. Translation: CASSQAQGNVNEQFF.

The J gene is TRBJ2-5, the V gene TRBV6-1; 11 bases line up with TRBD1. CDR1 is MNHNS and CDR2 is SASEGT in the germline V gene. The CDR3 spans 14 residues. V was clipped by 8 bases and J by 3 bases; unmatched bases: 5. Here the CDR3 reads CASGDRGVKETQYF. CDR3 nucleotides: TGTGCCAGCGGGGACAGGGGGGTTAAAGAGACCCAGTACTTC.

J is TRBJ2-7 and V is TRBV6-5, with D hard to call. Deletions cut 4 bases from V and 2 bases from J, with 12 bases between. The CDR3 covers 14 residues. Germline CDR1 is MNHEY and CDR2 is SVGAGI. The CDR3 DNA is TGTGCCAGCAGTTTGAACCAGCCACCCTACGAGCAGTACTTC. It is translated as CASSLNQPPYEQYF.

This clone was counted a few times. The rearrangement links TRBV19 to TRBJ1-1; TRBD1 agrees at 7 bases. The CDR3 runs 16 residues. With V trimmed by 5 bases and J by 4 bases, 13 bases remained unmatched. Germline CDR1 is LNHDA and CDR2 is SQIVND (reference sequence). CDR3 bases: TGTGCCAGTAGTCCCCATAACCTCAGGGGGGGCACTGAAGCTTTCTTT. It codes for CASSPHNLRGGTEAFF. The full variable domain, with the rest looked up from reference TRBV19 and TRBJ1-1, is DGGITQSPKYLFRKEGQNVTLSCEQNLNHDAMYWYRQDPGQGLRLIYYSQIVNDFQKGDIAEGYSVSREKKESFPLTVTSAQKNPTAFYLCASSPHNLRGGTEAFFGQGTRLTVV.

The CDR3 is CASSRNPGIGNTIYF. DNA for the CDR3: TGTGCCAGCTCCAGGAACCCAGGGATTGGAAACACCATATATTTT. This rearrangement joins TRBV18 to TRBJ1-3, with a possible D match to TRBD1 (5 bases). The CDR3 runs to 15 residues. Per germline, CDR1 KGHSH and CDR2 LQKENI. Trimming removed 6 bases at V and 3 bases at J, with 15 bases between.

The genes are TRBV29-1 and TRBJ1-4; D call uncertain. This CDR3 has 13 amino acids. In germline, CDR1 is SQVTM, CDR2 ANQGSEA. With 3 bases removed from V and 4 bases from J, the gap between germline ends came to 9 bases. The CDR3 DNA sequence: TGCAGCGTTGAGATTGGAAGTAATGAAAAACTGTTTTTT. It is translated as CSVEIGSNEKLFF. Variable domain in full (rest from reference TRBV29-1 and TRBJ1-4): SAVISQKPSRDICQRGTSLTIQCQVDSQVTMMFWYRQQPGQSLTLIATANQGSEATYESGFVIDKFPISRPNLTFSTLTVSNMSPEDSSIYLCSVEIGSNEKLFFGSGTQLSVL.

The genes are TRBV5-1 and TRBJ1-1; possible D gene TRBD1, 6 bases. Trimming left V 3 bases short and J 10 bases short, with 13 bases between. The CDR3 loop spans 12 amino acids. The germline gives CDR1 SGHRS, CDR2 YFSETQ. CDR3 nucleotide sequence: TGCGCCAGCAGCTCTCCACAGGGAACAGCTTTCTTT. Its translation is CASSSPQGTAFF.

The chain combines TRBV6-5 with TRBJ1-1; no definite D call. This CDR3 has 12 residues. V lost 5 bases and J 8 bases, leaving 12 bases between the germline ends. Germline loops: CDR1 MNHEY, CDR2 SVGAGI. This chain's CDR3 is CASSRTDAEAFF. The CDR3 nucleotides are TGTGCCAGCAGTCGAACGGACGCAGAAGCTTTCTTT.

The gene calls are TRBV7-6 and TRBJ2-5, with 7 bases fitting TRBD1. V was clipped by 5 bases and J by 7 bases; unmatched bases: 13. Germline lookup yields CDR1 SGHVS and CDR2 FNYEAQ. The CDR3 has 15 amino acids. In nucleotides, the CDR3 is TGTGCCAGCAGCCGCGACCGACAGGGAATCGTGACCCAGTACTTC. This codes for CASSRDRQGIVTQYF.

Here the CDR3 DNA reads TGTGCCAGCGGGTCCCTTCCCTTAGCGGGGGGCACAGATACGCAGTATTTT. Its translation: CASGSLPLAGGTDTQYF. The V call is TRBV27, the J call TRBJ2-3; 9 bases are shared with TRBD2. Germline V gene data show CDR1 as MNHEY and CDR2 as SMNVEV (reference sequence). Trimming cost V 8 bases and J 1 base; bases outside gene matches: 13. This CDR3 contains 17 residues.

V and J are TRBV4-1 and TRBJ2-1, with D uncertain. From germline, CDR1 is MGHRA and CDR2 YSYEKL. The CDR3 covers 15 residues. The germline V and J ends were trimmed by 3 bases and 7 bases, with 16 bases remaining between them. The DNA for the CDR3 is TGCGCCAGCAGCCAGGGCACCATAAAAGGAAATGAGCAGTTCTTC. Its protein product is CASSQGTIKGNEQFF.